The 8 T cell receptor beta chains in this list originate from one sample, sequenced in a study of blood T cell repertoires in COVID-19. Repertoires were generated with immunoSEQ multiplex PCR, while TCRdb's copy carries only in-frame clones and drops some. This sample yields about 260,000 clones, of which approximately 90% are seen a single time; about 4% belongs to the top ten. Sequencing used PBMCs or T cells enriched from blood (not recorded which). These receptors came from a woman between 25 and 40 years old with acute COVID-19.

The V gene is TRBV7-2, the J gene TRBJ1-5; D is perhaps TRBD1 (6 bases). Trimming removed 4 bases at V and 6 bases at J, with 13 bases between. The germline CDR1 and CDR2 sequences are SGHTA and FQGNSA. This CDR3 spans 14 amino acids. The CDR3 bases are TGTGCCAGCAGCTCAACACAGGGAAGTCAGCCCCAGCATTTT. Translation: CASSSTQGSQPQHF.

The chain employs TRBV4-1 and TRBJ2-1; D remains unclear. V gave up 4 bases and J gave up 0 bases, with 13 bases separating them. The CDR3 is 16 residues long. CDR1 and CDR2 from the germline V gene are MGHRA and YSYEKL. DNA for the CDR3: TGCGCCAGCAGCCCCTCGACCTCAGGCTCCTACAATGAGCAGTTCTTC. This translates into CASSPSTSGSYNEQFF.

The CDR3 sequence is CASSLSADMAYEQYF. CDR3 nucleotide sequence: TGTGCCAGCAGTTTATCCGCAGACATGGCCTACGAGCAGTACTTC. The rearrangement joins TRBV27 to TRBJ2-7, with D hard to call. Germline V gene lookup returns CDR1 MNHEY and CDR2 SMNVEV (reference sequence). Trimming removed 0 bases from V and 2 bases from J, with 11 bases in between. This CDR3 region has 15 residues.

The table lists this clone with a count of one. DNA of the CDR3: TGCGCCAGCAGCCAAGACTCGGGTATTTTTTACGAGCAGTACTTC. Translated: CASSQDSGIFYEQYF. This chain connects TRBV4-1 to TRBJ2-7; D uncertain. V shed 0 bases and J shed 4 bases, with 13 bases lying between them. Per the germline V gene, CDR1 is MGHRA and CDR2 is YSYEKL. The CDR3 contains 15 residues.

The genes are TRBV7-9 and TRBJ1-2; no definite D call. The CDR3 covers 13 residues. Per the germline V gene, CDR1 is SEHNR and CDR2 is FQNEAQ (reference sequence). Trimming removed 0 bases at V and 7 bases at J, with 9 bases between. CDR3 residues: CASSLATLFGYTF. CDR3 DNA: TGTGCCAGCAGCTTAGCGACTTTATTTGGCTACACCTTC.

This chain links TRBV6-5 with TRBJ1-5, with TRBD1 matching 8 bases. Germline V lookup: CDR1 MNHEY, CDR2 SVGAGI. This CDR3 is built from 15 residues. J was trimmed by 0 bases and V by 6 bases; bases with no gene match: 4. CDR3 nucleotides: TGTGCCAGCAGCGGACAGGGACCTAGCAATCAGCCCCAGCATTTT. This codes for CASSGQGPSNQPQHF.

The J gene is TRBJ2-7, the V gene TRBV6-6; D is uncertain. This CDR3 region has 14 residues. V shed 4 bases and J shed 11 bases, with 21 bases lying between them. Germline V gene data show CDR1 as MNHNY and CDR2 as SVGAGI (reference sequence). This CDR3 reads CASSFPPSKNPEYF. CDR3 nucleotides: TGTGCCAGCAGTTTCCCCCCTTCTAAGAACCCGGAGTACTTC.

DNA for the CDR3: TGCGCCAGCAGCTTGGGACAGGGGGTTCGGGGCGCAGATACGCAGTATTTT. Translation gives CASSLGQGVRGADTQYF. The rearrangement links TRBV5-1 to TRBJ2-3, with 9 bases identical to TRBD1. This CDR3 contains 17 residues. The J segment lost 4 bases and the V segment lost 0 bases, leaving 9 bases of the junction unmatched. The V gene's germline CDR1 is SGHRS and CDR2 YFSETQ. Using reference TRBV5-1 and TRBJ2-3 for the parts outside the CDR3, the full variable domain is KAGVTQTPRYLIKTRGQQVTLSCSPISGHRSVSWYQQTPGQGLQFLFEYFSETQRNKGNFPGRFSGRQFSNSRSEMNVSTLELGDSALYLCASSLGQGVRGADTQYFGPGTRLTVL.